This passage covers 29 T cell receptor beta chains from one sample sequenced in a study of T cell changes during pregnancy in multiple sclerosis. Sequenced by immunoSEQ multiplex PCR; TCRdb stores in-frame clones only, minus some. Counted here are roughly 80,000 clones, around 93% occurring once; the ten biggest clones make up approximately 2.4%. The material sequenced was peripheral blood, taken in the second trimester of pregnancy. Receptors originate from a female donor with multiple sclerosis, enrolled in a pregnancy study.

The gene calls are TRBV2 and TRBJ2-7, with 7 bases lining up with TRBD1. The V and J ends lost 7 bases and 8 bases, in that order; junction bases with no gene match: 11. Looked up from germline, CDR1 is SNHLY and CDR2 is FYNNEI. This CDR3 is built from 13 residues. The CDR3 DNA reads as TGTGCCAGCACCGGACAGGCACATTTCAAGCAGTACTTC. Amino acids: CASTGQAHFKQYF.

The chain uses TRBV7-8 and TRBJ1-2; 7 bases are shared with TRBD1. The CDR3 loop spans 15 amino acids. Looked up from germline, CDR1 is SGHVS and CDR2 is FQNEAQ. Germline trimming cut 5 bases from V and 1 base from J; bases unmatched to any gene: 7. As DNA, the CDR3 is TGTGCCAGCAGCGCGAGGACAGGAGATAACTATGGCTACACCTTC. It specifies CASSARTGDNYGYTF.

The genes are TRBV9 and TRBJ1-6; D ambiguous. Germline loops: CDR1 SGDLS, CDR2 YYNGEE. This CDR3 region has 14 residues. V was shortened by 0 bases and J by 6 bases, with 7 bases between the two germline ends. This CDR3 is CASSVVDINSPLHF. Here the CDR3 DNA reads TGTGCCAGCAGCGTAGTAGACATTAATTCACCCCTCCACTTT.

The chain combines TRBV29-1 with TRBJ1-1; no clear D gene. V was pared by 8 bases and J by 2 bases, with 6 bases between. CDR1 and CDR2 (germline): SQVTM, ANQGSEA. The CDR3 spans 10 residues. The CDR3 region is CSTRNTEAFF. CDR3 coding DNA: TGCAGCACCAGAAACACTGAAGCTTTCTTT.

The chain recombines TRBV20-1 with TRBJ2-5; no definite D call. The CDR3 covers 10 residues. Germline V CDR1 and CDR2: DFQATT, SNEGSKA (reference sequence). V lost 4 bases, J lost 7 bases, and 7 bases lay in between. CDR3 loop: CSANTGTQYF. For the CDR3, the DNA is TGCAGTGCTAATACTGGGACCCAGTACTTC.

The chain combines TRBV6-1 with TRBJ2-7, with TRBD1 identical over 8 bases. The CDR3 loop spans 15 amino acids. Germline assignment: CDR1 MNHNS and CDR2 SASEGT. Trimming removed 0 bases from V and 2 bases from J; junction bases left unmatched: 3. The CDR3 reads CASSEAQGAAYEQYF. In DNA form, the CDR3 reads TGTGCCAGCAGTGAAGCTCAGGGGGCAGCCTACGAGCAGTACTTC.

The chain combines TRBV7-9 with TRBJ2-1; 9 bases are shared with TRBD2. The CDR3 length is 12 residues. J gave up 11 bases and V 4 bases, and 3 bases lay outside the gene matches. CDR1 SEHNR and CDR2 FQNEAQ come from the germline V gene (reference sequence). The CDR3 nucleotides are TGTGCCAGCAGCTCGACTAGCGGAAAGCAGTTCTTC. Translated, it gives CASSSTSGKQFF.

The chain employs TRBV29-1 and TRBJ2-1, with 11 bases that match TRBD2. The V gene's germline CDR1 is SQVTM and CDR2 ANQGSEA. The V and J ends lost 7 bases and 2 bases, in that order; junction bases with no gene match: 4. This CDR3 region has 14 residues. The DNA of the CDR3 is TGCAGCGCACGGGGACTAGCGGCCTACAATGAGCAGTTCTTC. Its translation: CSARGLAAYNEQFF.

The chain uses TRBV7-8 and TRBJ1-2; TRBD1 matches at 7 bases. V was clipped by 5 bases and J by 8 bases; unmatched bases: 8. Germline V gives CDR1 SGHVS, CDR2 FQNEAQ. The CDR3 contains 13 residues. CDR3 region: CASSQKGARGYTF. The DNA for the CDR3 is TGTGCCAGCAGCCAGAAGGGGGCCAGAGGCTACACCTTC.

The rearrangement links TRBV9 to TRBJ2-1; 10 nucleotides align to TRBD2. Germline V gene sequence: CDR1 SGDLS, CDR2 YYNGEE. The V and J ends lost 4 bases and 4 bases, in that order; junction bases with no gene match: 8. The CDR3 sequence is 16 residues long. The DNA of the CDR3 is TGTGCCAGCAGCCCAATAGCGGGGGGCTTGTACAATGAGCAGTTCTTC. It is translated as CASSPIAGGLYNEQFF.

CDR3 loop: CASSMRGSSYEQYF. CDR3 nucleotide sequence: TGTGCCAGCAGTATGCGGGGGAGCTCCTACGAGCAGTACTTC. This chain joins TRBV27 and TRBJ2-7, with 7 nucleotides matching TRBD2. With 5 bases clipped from V and 0 bases from J, the junction kept 4 bases outside the gene matches. The length of the CDR3 is 14 residues. Germline V gene lookup returns CDR1 MNHEY and CDR2 SMNVEV (reference sequence).

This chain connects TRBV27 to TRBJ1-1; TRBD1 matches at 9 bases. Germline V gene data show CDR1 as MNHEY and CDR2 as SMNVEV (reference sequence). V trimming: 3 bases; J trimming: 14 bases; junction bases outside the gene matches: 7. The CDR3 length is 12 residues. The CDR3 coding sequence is TGTGCCAGCAGTTTCAACAGGGGGCGAGCATTCTTT. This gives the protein CASSFNRGRAFF.

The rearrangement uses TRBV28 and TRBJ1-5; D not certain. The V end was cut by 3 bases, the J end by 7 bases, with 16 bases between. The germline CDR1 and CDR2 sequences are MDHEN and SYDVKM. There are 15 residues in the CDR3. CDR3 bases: TGTGCCAGCAGTTTTAACGTAGGCGGGCGGCAGCCCCAGCATTTT. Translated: CASSFNVGGRQPQHF.

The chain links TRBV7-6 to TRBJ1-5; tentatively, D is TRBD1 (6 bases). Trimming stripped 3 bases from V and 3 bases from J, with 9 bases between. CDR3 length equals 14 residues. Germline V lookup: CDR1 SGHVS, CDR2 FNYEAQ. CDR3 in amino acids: CASSFPGDNQPQHF. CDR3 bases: TGTGCCAGCAGCTTTCCAGGGGACAATCAGCCCCAGCATTTT. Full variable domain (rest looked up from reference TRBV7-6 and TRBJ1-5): GAGVSQSPRYKVTKRGQDVALRCDPISGHVSLYWYRQALGQGPEFLTYFNYEAQQDKSGLPNDRFSAERPEGSISTLTIQRTEQRDSAMYRCASSFPGDNQPQHFGDGTRLSIL.

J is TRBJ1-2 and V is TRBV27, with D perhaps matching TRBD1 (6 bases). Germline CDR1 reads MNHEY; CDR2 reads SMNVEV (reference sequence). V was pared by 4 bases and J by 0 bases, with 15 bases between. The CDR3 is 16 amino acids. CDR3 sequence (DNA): TGTGCCAGCAGTTACTTGCCAGGGGCCGCTAACTATGGCTACACCTTC. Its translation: CASSYLPGAANYGYTF.

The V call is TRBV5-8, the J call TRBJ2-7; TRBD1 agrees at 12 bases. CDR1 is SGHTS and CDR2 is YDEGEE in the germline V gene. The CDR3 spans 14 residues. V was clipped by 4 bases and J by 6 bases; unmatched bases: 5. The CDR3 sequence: CASSRDRGRSEQYF. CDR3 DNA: TGTGCCAGCAGCCGGGACAGGGGGCGATCCGAGCAGTACTTC.

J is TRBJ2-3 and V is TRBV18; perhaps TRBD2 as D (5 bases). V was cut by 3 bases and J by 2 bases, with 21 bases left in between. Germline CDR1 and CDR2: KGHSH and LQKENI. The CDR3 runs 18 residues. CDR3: CASSPLRSGTQHTDTQYF. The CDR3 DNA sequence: TGTGCCAGCTCACCTTTAAGAAGCGGTACACAACACACAGATACGCAGTATTTT.

CDR3 amino acids: CASSQETVTDTQYF. For the CDR3, the DNA is TGCGCCAGCAGCCAGGAGACAGTCACAGATACGCAGTATTTT. The chain carries TRBV4-1 and TRBJ2-3; D is perhaps TRBD1 (5 bases). The CDR3 extends over 14 amino acids. V was clipped by 3 bases and J by 2 bases, with 9 bases between them. CDR1 and CDR2 (germline): MGHRA, YSYEKL.

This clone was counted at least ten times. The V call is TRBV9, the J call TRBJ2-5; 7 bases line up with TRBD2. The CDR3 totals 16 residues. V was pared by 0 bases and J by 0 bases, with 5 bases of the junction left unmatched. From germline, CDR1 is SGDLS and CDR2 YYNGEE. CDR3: CASSVEGGVYQETQYF. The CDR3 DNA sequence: TGTGCCAGCAGCGTAGAGGGAGGGGTGTACCAAGAGACCCAGTACTTC.

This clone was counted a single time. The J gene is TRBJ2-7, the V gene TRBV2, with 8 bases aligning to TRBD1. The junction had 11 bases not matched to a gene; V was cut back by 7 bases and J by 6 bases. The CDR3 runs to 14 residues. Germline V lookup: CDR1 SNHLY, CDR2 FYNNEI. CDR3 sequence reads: CASTPLGQGGEQYF. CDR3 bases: TGTGCCAGCACCCCCCTCGGACAGGGAGGCGAGCAGTACTTC.

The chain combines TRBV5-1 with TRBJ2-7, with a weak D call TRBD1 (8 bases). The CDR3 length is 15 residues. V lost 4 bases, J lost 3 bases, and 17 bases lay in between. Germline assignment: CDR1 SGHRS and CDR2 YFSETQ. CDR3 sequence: CASSPGTGGGYEQYF. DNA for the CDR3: TGCGCCAGCAGCCCCGGGACAGGCGGGGGCTACGAGCAGTACTTC.

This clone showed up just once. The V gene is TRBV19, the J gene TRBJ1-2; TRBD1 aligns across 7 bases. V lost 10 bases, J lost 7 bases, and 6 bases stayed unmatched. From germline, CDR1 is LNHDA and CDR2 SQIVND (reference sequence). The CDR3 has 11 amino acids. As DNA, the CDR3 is TGTGCCACTACGACAGGGCTTGGCTACACCTTC. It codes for CATTTGLGYTF.

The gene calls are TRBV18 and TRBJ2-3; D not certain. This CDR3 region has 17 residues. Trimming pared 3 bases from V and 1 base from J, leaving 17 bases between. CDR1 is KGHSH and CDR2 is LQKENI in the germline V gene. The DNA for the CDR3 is TGTGCCAGCTCACCCTTGGCTAGTTCCTTAGGCACAGATACGCAGTATTTT. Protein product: CASSPLASSLGTDTQYF.

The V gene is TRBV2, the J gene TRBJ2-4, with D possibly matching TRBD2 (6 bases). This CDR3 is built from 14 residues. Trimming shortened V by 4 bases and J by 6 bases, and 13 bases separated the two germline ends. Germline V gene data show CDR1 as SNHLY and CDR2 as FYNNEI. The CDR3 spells CASSGDVGGNIQYF. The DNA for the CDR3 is TGTGCCAGCAGTGGGGACGTGGGGGGAAACATTCAGTACTTC.

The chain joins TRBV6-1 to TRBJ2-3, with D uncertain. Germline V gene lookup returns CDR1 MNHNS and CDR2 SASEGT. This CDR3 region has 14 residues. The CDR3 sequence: CATNKQILKDTQYF. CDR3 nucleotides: TGTGCTACCAATAAGCAGATACTAAAAGATACGCAGTATTTT.

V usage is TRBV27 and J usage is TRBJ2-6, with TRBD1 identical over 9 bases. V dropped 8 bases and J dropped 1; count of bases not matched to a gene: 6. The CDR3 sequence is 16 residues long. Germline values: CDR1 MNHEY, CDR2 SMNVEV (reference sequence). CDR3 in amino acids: CASHGQGRSGANVLTF. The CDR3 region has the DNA TGTGCCAGCCACGGACAGGGGCGGTCTGGGGCCAACGTCCTGACTTTC. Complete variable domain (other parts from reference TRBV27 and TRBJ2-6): EAQVTQNPRYLITVTGKKLTVTCSQNMNHEYMSWYRQDPGLGLRQIYYSMNVEVTDKGDVPEGYKVSRKEKRNFPLILESPSPNQTSLYFCASHGQGRSGANVLTFGAGSRLTVL.

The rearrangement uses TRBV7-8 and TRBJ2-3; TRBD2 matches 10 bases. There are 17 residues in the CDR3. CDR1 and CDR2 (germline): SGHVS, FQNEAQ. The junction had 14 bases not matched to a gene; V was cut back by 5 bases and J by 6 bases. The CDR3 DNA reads TGTGCCAGCAGCCTAGGCCCACAGCGGGGGGGCGGGGATACGCAGTATTTT. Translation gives CASSLGPQRGGGDTQYF.

The CDR3 coding sequence is TGTGCCAGCAGCTTAGCGACATCTAACTATGGCTACACCTTC. Protein: CASSLATSNYGYTF. V and J are TRBV7-9 and TRBJ1-2; no firm D call. Germline V gene lookup returns CDR1 SEHNR and CDR2 FQNEAQ (reference sequence). Trimming shortened V by 0 bases and J by 0 bases, and 5 bases separated the two germline ends. CDR3 length: 14 residues.

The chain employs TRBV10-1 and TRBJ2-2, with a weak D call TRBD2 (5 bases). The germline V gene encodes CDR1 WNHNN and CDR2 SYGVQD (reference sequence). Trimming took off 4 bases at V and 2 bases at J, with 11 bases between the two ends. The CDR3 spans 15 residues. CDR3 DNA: TGCGCCAGCAGTGGGGGTAGCGCAAACACCGGGGAGCTGTTTTTT. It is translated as CASSGGSANTGELFF.